The 21 T cell receptor beta chains below were found in one sample sequenced in a study of beta chain features in type 1 diabetes. The investigators reverse transcribed all of the isolated RNA, so they sequenced expressed TCRB transcripts. Some clones are missing from TCRdb's copy, which holds only in-frame ones; the method was immunoSEQ multiplex PCR. The sample gives about 390,000 clones, 9.6% of which show up once; roughly 0.6% is in the top ten. Study-wide results and limits: Among all four CD4+ subsets, Type 1 diabetes patients had TCRB CDR3s that were moderately but significantly shorter.

Antigens for these TCRs are unknown. The sequenced material came from central memory CD4+ T cells from blood. Receptors were obtained from a man aged 30-40 years with type 1 diabetes.

This clone has only a few counts. The rearrangement joins TRBV6-5 to TRBJ2-2, with D perhaps given as TRBD1 or TRBD2 (5 bases each). Trimming left V 6 bases short and J 7 bases short, with 12 bases between. From germline, CDR1 is MNHEY and CDR2 SVGAGI. This CDR3 comprises 13 residues. The CDR3 DNA is TGTGCCAGCAGAACCCGGGACGTCGGGGAGCTGTTTTTT. Translating it yields CASRTRDVGELFF.

The sample holds a few counts of this clone. V and J are TRBV7-2 and TRBJ2-6, with D unclear. Germline lookup yields CDR1 SGHTA and CDR2 FQGNSA. V lost 4 bases and J lost 0, with 7 bases in between. CDR3 size: 15 residues. The CDR3 DNA is TGTGCCAGCAGCTCCGGCAGCTCTGGGGCCAACGTCCTGACTTTC. Its translation: CASSSGSSGANVLTF.

As to this clone: This likely stems from a read error, as it lies one base from a far larger clone. Different DNA sequences within this sample yield the same CDR3. The chain combines TRBV7-3 with TRBJ2-2; no clear D. The V end lost 2 bases, the J end lost 1 base, and 5 bases lay between the germline ends. CDR1 is SGHTA and CDR2 is FQGTGA in the germline V gene. The CDR3 extends over 14 amino acids. CDR3 sequence (DNA): TGTGCCAGCAGCTTATCAAGGAACACCGGGGAGCTGTTTTTT. This encodes CASSLSRNTGELFF.

The chain combines TRBV5-1 with TRBJ2-7, with 8 positions matching TRBD1. Per germline, CDR1 SGHRS and CDR2 YFSETQ. The trim removed 4 bases at V and 3 bases at J, leaving 6 bases unmatched. The CDR3 is 14 amino acids. The CDR3, as DNA: TGCGCCAGCAGCCCGACAGGGGAGATCTACGAGCAGTACTTC. Translation gives CASSPTGEIYEQYF.

This sequence joins TRBV28 and TRBJ1-2, with D uncertain. CDR1 MDHEN and CDR2 SYDVKM come from the germline V gene. V gave up 1 base and J gave up 7 bases, with 4 bases separating them. The CDR3 consists of 11 residues. The DNA for the CDR3 is TGTGCCAGCAGTTTATCAGGTGGCTACACCTTC. It specifies CASSLSGGYTF.

This chain links TRBV4-2 with TRBJ2-6, with 9 bases matching TRBD2. V lost 5 bases, J lost 4 bases, and 12 bases stayed unmatched. Per germline, CDR1 LGHNA and CDR2 YNFKEQ. The CDR3 runs 18 residues. The CDR3 reads CASSFDSGSLQGANVLTF. For the CDR3, the DNA is TGTGCCAGCAGCTTCGATAGCGGGAGTCTCCAAGGGGCCAACGTCCTGACTTTC.

The J gene is TRBJ2-1, the V gene TRBV28; 8 bases line up with TRBD2. The CDR3 spans 17 residues. Germline CDR1 MDHEN, CDR2 SYDVKM. Trimming took 6 bases from V and 9 from J; bases not matched to a gene: 19. The CDR3 bases are TGTGCCAGCAGGCGATATCCCTCGGGACTAGTGATGTTTGAGCAGTTCTTC. This translates into CASRRYPSGLVMFEQFF.

This clone came up many times. The V and J genes are TRBV15 and TRBJ2-5; 8 bases align to TRBD1. The CDR3 length is 15 residues. In germline, CDR1 is LNHNV, CDR2 YYDKDF (reference sequence). J lost 5 bases, V lost 7 bases, and 12 bases had no gene match. CDR3 coding DNA: TGTGCCACCACTGCTTACAGGGGGGCGAGGGAGACCCAGTACTTC. It specifies CATTAYRGARETQYF.

DNA for the CDR3: TGTGCCAGCAGCTTAGTCTACGAGCAGTACTTC. Translated: CASSLVYEQYF. The rearrangement joins TRBV13 to TRBJ2-7, with D unclear. CDR1 and CDR2 (germline): PRHDT, FYEKMQ (reference sequence). The V and J ends lost 1 base and 3 bases respectively, with 1 base between them. This CDR3 is 11 amino acids long.

The sample holds many counts of this clone. The rearrangement uses TRBV7-9 and TRBJ2-3, with 11 bases that match TRBD1. Unmatched junction bases numbered 3, after V lost 4 bases and J lost 3 bases. In germline, CDR1 is SEHNR, CDR2 FQNEAQ (reference sequence). The CDR3 is made up of 15 amino acids. CDR3 protein: CASSSGTGGTDTQYF. The CDR3, as DNA: TGTGCCAGCAGCTCCGGGACAGGGGGGACAGATACGCAGTATTTT.

CDR3 region: CASSPRRANEQFF. The CDR3 bases are TGTGCCAGCAGCCCCCGACGGGCGAATGAGCAGTTCTTC. This chain joins TRBV5-4 and TRBJ2-1; the D is unclear. CDR1 and CDR2 from the germline V gene are SGHNT and YYREEE (reference sequence). The CDR3 sequence is 13 residues long. With 4 bases removed from V and 7 bases from J, the gap between germline ends came to 12 bases.

This chain joins TRBV20-1 and TRBJ1-5; D gene unclear. CDR3 length equals 11 residues. V was cut by 0 bases and J by 7 bases, with 4 bases left in between. Germline assignment: CDR1 DFQATT and CDR2 SNEGSKA (reference sequence). The CDR3 reads CSARDNQPQHF. For the CDR3, the DNA is TGCAGTGCTAGAGACAACCAGCCCCAGCATTTT.

In this sample, this clone turned up many times. CDR3 in amino acids: CASSLDFGATQYF. The CDR3 bases are TGTGCCAGCAGCTTAGATTTCGGGGCTACGCAGTATTTT. The genes are TRBV13 and TRBJ2-3; D tentatively reads TRBD1 or TRBD2 (5 bases each). The germline V gene encodes CDR1 PRHDT and CDR2 FYEKMQ (reference sequence). This CDR3 spans 13 amino acids. Between the trimmed V and J ends, which lost 1 base and 8 bases, there was a span of 10 bases.

V is TRBV7-9 and J is TRBJ1-1; D is uncertain. This CDR3 region has 14 residues. Trimming removed 3 bases at V and 0 bases at J, with 8 bases between. Germline loops: CDR1 SEHNR, CDR2 FQNEAQ (reference sequence). The CDR3 loop reads CASSFWNMNTEAFF. In DNA, the CDR3 is TGTGCCAGCAGCTTCTGGAACATGAACACTGAAGCTTTCTTT. The whole variable domain, remainder taken from reference TRBV7-9 and TRBJ1-1, is DTGVSQNPRHKITKRGQNVTFRCDPISEHNRLYWYRQTLGQGPEFLTYFQNEAQLEKSRLLSDRFSAERPKGSFSTLEIQRTEQGDSAMYLCASSFWNMNTEAFFGQGTRLTVV.

This chain connects TRBV19 to TRBJ1-4; 11 bases match TRBD1. The CDR3 length is 15 residues. Trimming at V came to 6 bases and at J to 1 base, leaving 1 base not matched to a gene. Germline CDR1 is LNHDA and CDR2 is SQIVND (reference sequence). CDR3: CASRDRGRTNEKLFF. As DNA, the CDR3 is TGTGCCAGTAGGGACAGGGGGCGAACTAATGAAAAACTGTTTTTT.

This clone has at least ten counts. The rearrangement uses TRBV6-5 and TRBJ2-7; D call uncertain. This CDR3 spans 14 amino acids. Trimming pared 2 bases from V and 3 bases from J, leaving 11 bases between. Germline V CDR1 and CDR2: MNHEY, SVGAGI. The CDR3 protein is CASSYRGLGYEQYF. CDR3 nucleotides: TGTGCCAGCAGTTACAGAGGTTTGGGCTACGAGCAGTACTTC.

This clone was counted a few times. This sequence joins TRBV9 and TRBJ2-5; no reliable D call. Trimming cost V 0 bases and J 2 bases, with 14 bases left between them. The germline V gene encodes CDR1 SGDLS and CDR2 YYNGEE. The CDR3 runs to 16 residues. CDR3 nucleotides: TGTGCCAGCAGCGTAGGCGGTAGCATCCCACAAGAGACCCAGTACTTC. Amino acid sequence: CASSVGGSIPQETQYF.

This chain's CDR3 is CASSLVAGGAGGYTF. Written as DNA, the CDR3 is TGTGCCAGCAGCTTAGTGGCCGGGGGCGCAGGTGGCTACACCTTC. This chain links TRBV7-9 with TRBJ1-2; maybe TRBD1 (6 bases). This CDR3 has 15 residues. In germline, CDR1 is SEHNR, CDR2 FQNEAQ (reference sequence). Trimming left V 1 base short and J 7 bases short, with 16 bases between.

This clone was seen more than once but under ten times. This same CDR3 is encoded by further DNA sequences in the sample. The rearrangement uses TRBV18 and TRBJ1-5; D ambiguous. Germline V gene data show CDR1 as KGHSH and CDR2 as LQKENI. This CDR3 spans 12 amino acids. V was cut by 3 bases and J by 6 bases, with 6 bases left in between. In nucleotides, the CDR3 is TGTGCCAGCTCACCCCCCGGTCAGCCCCAGCATTTT. Translation: CASSPPGQPQHF.

This chain links TRBV7-3 with TRBJ2-7, with no clear D. Trimming took off 6 bases at V and 6 bases at J, with 18 bases between the two ends. This CDR3 contains 14 residues. Looked up from germline, CDR1 is SGHTA and CDR2 is FQGTGA. The CDR3 DNA follows: TGTGCCAGCAGTCCTCGAGACTGGGCCCGCGAGCAGTACTTC. Protein sequence: CASSPRDWAREQYF.

This clone was seen many times. The gene calls are TRBV28 and TRBJ2-5; D possibly matches TRBD1 or TRBD2 (5 bases each). V lost 4 bases and J 5 bases, leaving 8 bases between the germline ends. The CDR3 covers 12 residues. CDR1 and CDR2 from the germline V gene are MDHEN and SYDVKM. The CDR3 DNA reads TGTGCCAGCAGTTCAGGGACGGAGACCCAGTACTTC. Its translation is CASSSGTETQYF.